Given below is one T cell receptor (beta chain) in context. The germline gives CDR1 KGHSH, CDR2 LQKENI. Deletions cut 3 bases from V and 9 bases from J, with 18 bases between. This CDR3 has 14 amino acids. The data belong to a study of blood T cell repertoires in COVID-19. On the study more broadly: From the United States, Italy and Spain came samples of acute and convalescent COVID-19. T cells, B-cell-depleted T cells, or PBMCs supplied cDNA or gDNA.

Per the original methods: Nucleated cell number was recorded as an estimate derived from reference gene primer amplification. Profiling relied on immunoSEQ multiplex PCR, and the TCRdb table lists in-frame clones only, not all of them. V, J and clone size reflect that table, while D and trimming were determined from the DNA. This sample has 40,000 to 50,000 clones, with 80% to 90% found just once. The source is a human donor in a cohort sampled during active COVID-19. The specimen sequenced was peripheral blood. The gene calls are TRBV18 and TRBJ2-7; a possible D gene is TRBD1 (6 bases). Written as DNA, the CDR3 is TGTGCCAGCTCACCGGGATCGACAGGCAGGAGGCAGTACTTC. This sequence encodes CASSPGSTGRRQYF. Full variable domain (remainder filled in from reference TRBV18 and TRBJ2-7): NAGVMQNPRHLVRRRGQEARLRCSPMKGHSHVYWYRQLPEEGLKFMVYLQKENIIDESGMPKERFSAEFPKEGPSILRIQQVVRGDSAAYFCASSPGSTGRRQYFGPGTRLTVT.